These 20 T cell receptor beta chains were all obtained from the same sample, sequenced in a study of cytomegalovirus exposure and HLA in healthy donors. The PCR ran on 60 Vbeta and 13 Jbeta primers. Sequencing was performed with immunoSEQ multiplex PCR; in TCRdb, only in-frame clones are kept and a portion is missing. The table shows 150,000 to 200,000 clones, with around 80% occurring only once. The specimen sequenced was PBMCs. All receptors derive from a middle-aged man in good health and CMV-seronegative.

The rearrangement uses TRBV27 and TRBJ2-5; a possible D gene is TRBD2 (6 bases). The CDR3 length is 13 residues. V dropped 6 bases and J dropped 2 bases, with 10 bases sitting between them. The V gene's germline CDR1 is MNHEY and CDR2 SMNVEV (reference sequence). CDR3 sequence reads: CASRYSGQETQYF. The CDR3 bases are TGTGCCAGCAGGTATAGCGGACAAGAGACCCAGTACTTC.

The genes are TRBV5-1 and TRBJ2-7; the D is unclear. Germline loops: CDR1 SGHRS, CDR2 YFSETQ. There are 15 residues in the CDR3. V was trimmed by 4 bases and J by 0 bases, leaving 14 bases between them. CDR3 in amino acids: CASSLGSVSSYEQYF. CDR3 nucleotides: TGCGCCAGCAGCCTGGGGTCGGTGAGCTCCTACGAGCAGTACTTC.

V usage is TRBV5-1 and J usage is TRBJ2-3, with 9 bases fitting TRBD2. Germline-derived CDR1 and CDR2 are SGHRS and YFSETQ. There are 19 residues in the CDR3. V lost 0 bases to trimming and J lost 2 bases; unmatched junction nucleotides: 13. CDR3 bases: TGCGCCAGCAGCTTGGTTTGGGTGACTAGCGGAGCCCTCACAGATACGCAGTATTTT. It translates to CASSLVWVTSGALTDTQYF.

This clone was seen a few times. This chain joins TRBV29-1 and TRBJ2-1, with 9 bases aligning to TRBD2. The CDR3 is made up of 15 amino acids. Germline loops: CDR1 SQVTM, CDR2 ANQGSEA. V shed 0 bases and J 6 bases; nucleotides not matched to a gene: 6. The CDR3 region is CSVEERPSGINEQFF. CDR3 nucleotide sequence: TGCAGCGTTGAAGAGAGGCCTAGCGGGATCAATGAGCAGTTCTTC.

The gene calls are TRBV28 and TRBJ1-4; the match to TRBD1 covers 8 bases. Germline V lookup: CDR1 MDHEN, CDR2 SYDVKM. V lost 6 bases to trimming and J lost 5 bases; unmatched junction nucleotides: 5. The CDR3 runs 14 residues. The CDR3 bases are TGTGCCAGCAGCCCGGACAGGGAGAATGAAAAACTGTTTTTT. This encodes CASSPDRENEKLFF.

The chain has TRBV7-8 and TRBJ2-7; 7 positions agree with TRBD2. The length of the CDR3 is 15 residues. Germline CDR1 and CDR2: SGHVS and FQNEAQ. V gave up 5 bases and J gave up 2 bases; unmatched junction bases: 9. CDR3 nucleotides: TGTGCCAGCAGCATAGAGACTAGCAGTCCCTACGAGCAGTACTTC. Its protein product is CASSIETSSPYEQYF.

This clone turned up a few times. The V and J genes are TRBV28 and TRBJ2-7; 8 bases fit TRBD1. The V and J ends lost 3 bases and 3 bases, in that order; junction bases with no gene match: 4. Germline CDR1 MDHEN, CDR2 SYDVKM. The CDR3 runs to 14 residues. In nucleotides, the CDR3 is TGTGCCAGCAGTTTCGGGACAGGACACTACGAGCAGTACTTC. It yields the protein CASSFGTGHYEQYF.

J is TRBJ2-3 and V is TRBV11-2; 8 positions agree with TRBD2. The CDR3 totals 14 residues. The germline gives CDR1 SGHAT, CDR2 FQNNGV. J was trimmed by 4 bases and V by 4 bases; bases with no gene match: 4. The CDR3 coding sequence is TGTGCCAGCAGCTCCACTAGCGGCGCAGATACGCAGTATTTT. It codes for CASSSTSGADTQYF.

V is TRBV5-6 and J is TRBJ1-5; D is uncertain. Trimming took off 4 bases at V and 7 bases at J, with 18 bases between the two ends. The CDR3 runs 15 residues. CDR1 is SGHDT, CDR2 YYEEEE, per germline. CDR3 DNA: TGTGCCAGCAGCCCCTCGAGGGCCGGGAGGCAGCCCCAGCATTTT. Translating gives CASSPSRAGRQPQHF. The full variable domain, its missing parts supplied by reference TRBV5-6 and TRBJ1-5, is DAGVTQSPTHLIKTRGQQVTLRCSPKSGHDTVSWYQQALGQGPQFIFQYYEEEERQRGNFPDRFSGHQFPNYSSELNVNALLLGDSALYLCASSPSRAGRQPQHFGDGTRLSIL.

The chain has TRBV5-1 and TRBJ2-3; D is perhaps TRBD2 (6 bases). Germline CDR1 reads SGHRS; CDR2 reads YFSETQ. V was pared by 3 bases and J by 6 bases, with 17 bases between. The CDR3 sequence is 15 residues long. CDR3 DNA: TGCGCCAGCAGCTGGACTATCCCGGCTGAGGATACGCAGTATTTT. This codes for CASSWTIPAEDTQYF. Based on the CDR3 plus reference TRBV5-1 and TRBJ2-3, the full variable domain is KAGVTQTPRYLIKTRGQQVTLSCSPISGHRSVSWYQQTPGQGLQFLFEYFSETQRNKGNFPGRFSGRQFSNSRSEMNVSTLELGDSALYLCASSWTIPAEDTQYFGPGTRLTVL.

This sequence joins TRBV11-2 and TRBJ2-7; 9 bases match TRBD1. The CDR3 extends over 15 amino acids. Germline CDR1 reads SGHAT; CDR2 reads FQNNGV. J lost 4 bases, V lost 0 bases, and 4 bases had no gene match. The chain's CDR3 is CASSLEVGQGYEQYF. Written as DNA, the CDR3 is TGTGCCAGCAGCTTAGAGGTGGGACAGGGATACGAGCAGTACTTC.

This clone was observed a handful of times. This chain connects TRBV5-5 to TRBJ2-2, with D hard to call. The CDR3 totals 13 residues. The V gene's germline CDR1 is SGHKS and CDR2 YYEKEE (reference sequence). Trimming shortened V by 1 base and J by 6 bases, and 7 bases separated the two germline ends. This chain's CDR3 is CASSLSFAGELFF. In DNA form, the CDR3 reads TGTGCCAGCAGCTTGTCTTTTGCCGGGGAGCTGTTTTTT.

This rearrangement joins TRBV28 to TRBJ1-1; 9 bases align to TRBD1. Germline-derived CDR1 and CDR2 are MDHEN and SYDVKM. V lost 5 bases, J lost 4 bases, and 8 bases stayed unmatched. The CDR3 contains 15 residues. CDR3 in amino acids: CASSTYRGPSTEAFF. Here the CDR3 DNA reads TGTGCCAGCAGTACCTACAGGGGGCCCAGCACTGAAGCTTTCTTT.

The rearrangement uses TRBV28 and TRBJ1-4; 8 bases are shared with TRBD1. V shed 2 bases and J 6 bases; nucleotides not matched to a gene: 2. This CDR3 contains 14 residues. Germline CDR1 MDHEN, CDR2 SYDVKM. The CDR3 DNA is TGTGCCAGCAGTTTAGTGACAGGGGATGAAAAACTGTTTTTT. Its protein is CASSLVTGDEKLFF.

This chain links TRBV4-3 with TRBJ2-1; D gene uncertain. Germline-derived CDR1 and CDR2 are LGHNA and YSLEER. The CDR3 is 13 residues long. V lost 0 bases to trimming and J lost 6 bases, with 6 bases between them. CDR3 DNA sequence: TGCGCCAGCAGCCAAGACTGGCTCAATGAGCAGTTCTTC. Translated: CASSQDWLNEQFF.

The chain couples TRBV28 to TRBJ1-5; the match to TRBD1 covers 11 bases. V was pared by 6 bases and J by 5 bases, with 9 bases of the junction left unmatched. This CDR3 has 16 amino acids. Germline values: CDR1 MDHEN, CDR2 SYDVKM. In nucleotides, the CDR3 is TGTGCCAGCAGACCTTGGGGGACAGGGGGGGATCAGCCCCAGCATTTT. Its protein is CASRPWGTGGDQPQHF.

This clone was recorded once. The J gene is TRBJ2-2, the V gene TRBV11-3; 7 bases fit TRBD2. V shed 5 bases and J 6 bases; nucleotides not matched to a gene: 9. Germline V CDR1 and CDR2: SGHNT, YENEEA. This CDR3 region has 15 residues. The CDR3 region is CASSPWGGDAGELFF. The CDR3 DNA is TGTGCCAGCAGCCCCTGGGGAGGGGATGCCGGGGAGCTGTTTTTT.

The gene calls are TRBV11-3 and TRBJ2-3, with TRBD1 identical over 10 bases. The CDR3 contains 16 residues. Trimming took 5 bases from V and 2 from J; bases not matched to a gene: 7. The germline V gene has CDR1 SGHNT and CDR2 YENEEA. CDR3 in amino acids: CASSTRQGANTDTQYF. As DNA, the CDR3 is TGTGCCAGCAGCACCCGACAGGGGGCAAACACAGATACGCAGTATTTT.

The V call is TRBV6-6, the J call TRBJ2-7; 8 bases align to TRBD2. V shed 0 bases and J 2 bases; nucleotides not matched to a gene: 6. CDR1 is MNHNY, CDR2 SVGAGI, per germline (reference sequence). This CDR3 is built from 16 residues. CDR3 loop: CASSYSSGGTAYEQYF. The CDR3 region has the DNA TGTGCCAGCAGTTACTCGTCGGGAGGGACGGCCTACGAGCAGTACTTC.

The chain uses TRBV29-1 and TRBJ2-5; 11 positions match TRBD1. This CDR3 contains 14 residues. Unmatched junction bases numbered 8, after V lost 7 bases and J lost 4 bases. Per the germline V gene, CDR1 is SQVTM and CDR2 is ANQGSEA. CDR3 sequence reads: CSADRGRVGETQYF. In DNA, the CDR3 is TGCAGCGCGGACAGGGGGCGGGTCGGAGAGACCCAGTACTTC.